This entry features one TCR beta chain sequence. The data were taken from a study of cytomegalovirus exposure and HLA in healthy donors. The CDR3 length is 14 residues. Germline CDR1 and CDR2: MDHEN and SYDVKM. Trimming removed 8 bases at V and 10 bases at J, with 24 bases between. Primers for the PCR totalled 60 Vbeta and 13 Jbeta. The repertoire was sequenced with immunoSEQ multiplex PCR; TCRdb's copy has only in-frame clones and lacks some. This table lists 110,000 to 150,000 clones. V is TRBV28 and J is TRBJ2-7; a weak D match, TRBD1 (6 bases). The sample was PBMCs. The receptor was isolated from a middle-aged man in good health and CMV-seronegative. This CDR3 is CASDDQGYGAHQYF. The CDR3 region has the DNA TGTGCCAGCGACGACCAGGGGTACGGAGCCCACCAGTACTTC.